Below, one T cell receptor beta chain is given with its context. This record belongs to a study of monozygotic twins with inflammatory bowel disease. Germline V lookup: CDR1 SEHNR, CDR2 FQNEAQ (reference sequence). The CDR3 covers 15 residues. cDNA synthesis was performed in eight separate reactions for each sample. For each CDR3 protein, TCRdb gives one entry from its re-call of the 5' RACE reads, without DNA. In total, the table holds hundreds of thousands of distinct CDR3 sequences. Sequenced: blood. The V call is TRBV7-9, the J call TRBJ1-1; TCRdb's D gene call, TRBD1, goes unchecked for lack of DNA. This receptor was taken from a human donor with ulcerative colitis or Crohn's disease, or a healthy co-twin of an affected twin (not recorded which). The CDR3 loop is CASSSQGQGATEAFF. Full variable domain (outside the CDR3, taken from reference TRBV7-9 and TRBJ1-1): DTGVSQNPRHKITKRGQNVTFRCDPISEHNRLYWYRQTLGQGPEFLTYFQNEAQLEKSRLLSDRFSAERPKGSFSTLEIQRTEQGDSAMYLCASSSQGQGATEAFFGQGTRLTVV.